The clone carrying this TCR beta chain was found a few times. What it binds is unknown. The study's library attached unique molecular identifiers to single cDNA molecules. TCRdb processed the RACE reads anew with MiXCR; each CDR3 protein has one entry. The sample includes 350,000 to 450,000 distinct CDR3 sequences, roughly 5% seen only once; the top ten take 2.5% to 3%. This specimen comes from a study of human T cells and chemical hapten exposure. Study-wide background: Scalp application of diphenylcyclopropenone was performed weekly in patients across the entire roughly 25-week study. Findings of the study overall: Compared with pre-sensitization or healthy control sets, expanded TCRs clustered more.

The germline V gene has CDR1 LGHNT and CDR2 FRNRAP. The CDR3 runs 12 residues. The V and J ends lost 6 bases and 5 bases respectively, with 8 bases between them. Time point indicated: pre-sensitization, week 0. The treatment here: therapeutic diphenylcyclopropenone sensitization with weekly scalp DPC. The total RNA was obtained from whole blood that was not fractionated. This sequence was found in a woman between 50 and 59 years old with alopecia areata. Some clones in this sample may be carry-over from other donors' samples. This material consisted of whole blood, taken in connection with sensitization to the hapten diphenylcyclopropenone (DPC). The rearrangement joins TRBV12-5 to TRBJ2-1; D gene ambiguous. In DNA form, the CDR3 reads TGTGCTAGTGGAGACACTAACAATGAGCAGTTCTTC. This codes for CASGDTNNEQFF.